Below, 18 T cell receptor beta chains from the same sample are listed, as sequenced in a study of kidney transplant recipient with SARS-CoV-2 infection (dated by TCRdb to the early 2020s). Instrument on record: Illumina MiSeq. The public sequencing data were trimmed at Q25 with fastp and processed into clonotypes with MiXCR by TCRdb, which kept only in-frame beta chains. Each entry is one CDR3 protein sequence, shown with its most common DNA and genes. The sample yields approximately 250,000 distinct CDR3 sequences; more than 25% were counted once. The ten top clones hold under 9.5% of the sample. Taken with the paper, the label for time point translates to: pre-pandemic baseline sample and day 111 after first positive SARS-CoV-2 test. Sequenced here: a blood sample, sampled at baseline and around day 110 from a kidney transplant recipient. The receptor set was obtained from a male patient aged 25-45 years who had COVID-19 and was a kidney transplant recipient. After a transplant, some T cells may be the graft donor's own cells.

This clonotype came up once. A far larger clone is only one base removed, so a read error is likely. This rearrangement joins TRBV3-1 to TRBJ2-4, with a possible D match to TRBD2 (6 bases). The tail of the sequence fits TRBJ2-7 better, so the J call may be wrong. Per the germline V gene, CDR1 is LGHDT and CDR2 is YNNKEL (reference sequence). The CDR3 is made up of 15 amino acids. The CDR3 DNA follows: TGTGCCAGCAGCCAAGCGGGGGACCGCCACTACGAGCAGTACTTC. Translating gives CASSQAGDRHYEQYF.

This clonotype showed up many times. This rearrangement joins TRBV27 to TRBJ1-5; D is undetermined. Germline CDR1 is MNHEY and CDR2 is SMNVEV (reference sequence). Trimming cost V 2 bases and J 5 bases, with 10 bases left between them. This CDR3 is built from 14 residues. The CDR3 protein is CASSLGWTDQPQHF. The CDR3 nucleotides read TGTGCCAGCAGTTTAGGGTGGACGGATCAGCCCCAGCATTTT.

The chain links TRBV20-1 to TRBJ2-1; 8 bases agree with TRBD2. The CDR3 is 10 residues long. V dropped 4 bases and J dropped 10; count of bases not matched to a gene: 0. Per the germline V gene, CDR1 is DFQATT and CDR2 is SNEGSKA (reference sequence). CDR3 residues: CSAKREEQFF. The CDR3 DNA is TGCAGTGCTAAGCGGGAGGAGCAGTTCTTC.

In its sample, this clonotype was seen a few times. This clone may be a read error of a much larger clone one base away. The rearrangement links TRBV3-1 to TRBJ2-5; D is undetermined. CDR3 length equals 17 residues. Germline CDR1 LGHDT, CDR2 YNNKEL (reference sequence). Written as DNA, the CDR3 is TGTGCCAACAGCTCGGAACTTCCCATTTCTTTCTCTGAGACCCAGTACTTC. It encodes CANSSELPISFSETQYF.

Regarding this clonotype: A single base separates this from a much larger clone, so it may be a read error. This rearrangement joins TRBV7-9 to TRBJ1-2; tentatively, D is TRBD1 (5 bases). This CDR3 is 15 amino acids long. V was trimmed by 5 bases and J by 4 bases, leaving 17 bases between them. The germline V gene encodes CDR1 SEHNR and CDR2 FQNEAQ (reference sequence). CDR3 DNA: TGTGCCAGCAGCATGGATGGGGGGATCGGCTATGGCTACACCTTC. Residues: CASSMDGGIGYGYTF.

This clonotype was counted ten times or more. The chain links TRBV5-1 to TRBJ1-2; D not resolved. CDR1 is SGHRS, CDR2 YFSETQ, per germline. This CDR3 is built from 16 residues. V lost 7 bases and J lost 4, with 23 bases in between. CDR3 loop: CASERTSVRKTYGYTF. The DNA of the CDR3 is TGCGCCAGCGAACGTACATCGGTTCGAAAGACCTATGGCTACACCTTC.

Regarding this clonotype: This may come from a read error, since a much larger clone is one base off. The rearrangement links TRBV6-1 to TRBJ1-2; D not certain. Per the germline V gene, CDR1 is MNHNS and CDR2 is SASEGT. V lost 4 bases to trimming and J lost 4 bases, with 22 bases between them. There are 17 residues in the CDR3. The chain's CDR3 is CASSALPSTRKTYGYTF. For the CDR3, the DNA is TGTGCCAGCAGTGCGTTACCCTCTACGCGAAAGACCTATGGCTACACCTTC.

This clonotype was observed many times. The chain joins TRBV28 to TRBJ1-4; 9 bases agree with TRBD1. The CDR3 is 14 amino acids. Germline loops: CDR1 MDHEN, CDR2 SYDVKM. The V segment lost 6 bases and the J segment 5 bases; nucleotides outside the gene matches: 4. The CDR3 DNA reads as TGTGCCAGCAGCAAACAGGGGGCGAATGAAAAACTGTTTTTT. Translating gives CASSKQGANEKLFF.

With respect to this clonotype: A much larger clone is a single base away; this may be a read error. The chain combines TRBV7-2 with TRBJ2-4; tentative D call: TRBD1 (6 bases). Trimming cost V 2 bases and J 13 bases, with 12 bases left between them. The CDR3 runs to 12 residues. The germline gives CDR1 SGHTA, CDR2 FQGNSA. The CDR3 loop reads CASSLQAGAQYF. The CDR3 DNA is TGTGCCAGCAGCTTACAGGCAGGGGCCCAGTACTTC.

This clonotype showed up many times. The chain employs TRBV9 and TRBJ2-3, with D perhaps matching TRBD2 (6 bases). CDR3 length: 13 amino acids. Germline CDR1 is SGDLS and CDR2 is YYNGEE. Trimming shortened V by 6 bases and J by 1 base, and 9 bases separated the two germline ends. The CDR3 region is CASNPGGTDTQYF. The CDR3 nucleotides read TGTGCCAGCAACCCGGGAGGCACAGATACGCAGTATTTT.

On this clonotype: This clone may be a read error of a much larger clone one base away. CDR3: CASAGGIYGYAF. The CDR3 nucleotides read TGTGCCAGTGCTGGGGGGATCTATGGCTACGCCTTC. The J gene is TRBJ1-2, the V gene TRBV19; a possible D gene is TRBD1 (5 bases). The CDR3 runs to 12 residues. Germline CDR1 reads LNHDA; CDR2 reads SQIVND (reference sequence).

This clonotype came up many times. The chain carries TRBV12-3 or TRBV12-4 and TRBJ2-2, with D perhaps matching TRBD1 (6 bases). V was cut by 6 bases and J by 2 bases, with 10 bases left in between. CDR3 length: 14 residues. This CDR3 reads CASRDSINTGELFF. The CDR3 nucleotides read TGTGCCAGCAGGGACAGTATCAACACCGGGGAGCTGTTTTTT.

This clonotype was recorded many times. J is TRBJ2-7 and V is TRBV6-5; D remains ambiguous. The germline V gene encodes CDR1 MNHEY and CDR2 SVGAGI. This CDR3 is 11 amino acids long. Trimming left V 2 bases short and J 3 bases short, with 2 bases between. The DNA of the CDR3 is TGTGCCAGCAGTTACCTCTACGAGCAGTACTTC. Encoded protein: CASSYLYEQYF.

This clonotype was recorded at least ten times. The chain has TRBV27 and TRBJ1-1; 9 bases map to TRBD1. The CDR3 loop spans 11 amino acids. Germline V gives CDR1 MNHEY, CDR2 SMNVEV (reference sequence). With V trimmed by 8 bases and J by 10 bases, 5 bases remained unmatched. CDR3 in DNA: TGTGCCAGCCGGGACAGGGATAGAGCTTTCTTT. This codes for CASRDRDRAFF.

This clonotype was recorded a few times. The chain recombines TRBV28 with TRBJ1-1; no firm D call. This CDR3 region has 13 residues. Per germline, CDR1 MDHEN and CDR2 SYDVKM. V lost 7 bases and J lost 0, with 9 bases in between. CDR3 nucleotide sequence: TGTGCCAGCATTTCCAGCTTGAACACTGAAGCTTTCTTT. Its protein is CASISSLNTEAFF.

V is TRBV7-2 and J is TRBJ1-2; the D is unclear. V was cut by 5 bases and J by 4 bases, with 23 bases left in between. This CDR3 is 17 amino acids long. Germline V gene sequence: CDR1 SGHTA, CDR2 FQGNSA. CDR3 sequence reads: CASSQAYRDGKTYGYTF. The CDR3 nucleotides read TGTGCCAGCAGCCAGGCTTACAGAGACGGAAAGACCTATGGCTACACCTTC.

This clonotype has a handful of counts. The chain carries TRBV15 and TRBJ2-3; TRBD2 agrees at 7 bases. Germline loops: CDR1 LNHNV, CDR2 YYDKDF (reference sequence). The CDR3 has 15 amino acids. V dropped 4 bases and J dropped 3; count of bases not matched to a gene: 7. The CDR3 nucleotides read TGTGCCACCAGCAACCCAAGACTAGCTACAGATACGCAGTATTTT. Amino acids: CATSNPRLATDTQYF.

This clonotype was recorded at least ten times. The chain has TRBV20-1 and TRBJ1-1; D is unresolved. V was cut by 5 bases and J by 1 base, with 14 bases left in between. Germline-derived CDR1 and CDR2 are DFQATT and SNEGSKA (reference sequence). CDR3 size: 14 residues. The CDR3 sequence is CSASWAIANTEAFF. CDR3 bases: TGCAGTGCTTCCTGGGCCATAGCGAACACTGAAGCTTTCTTT.